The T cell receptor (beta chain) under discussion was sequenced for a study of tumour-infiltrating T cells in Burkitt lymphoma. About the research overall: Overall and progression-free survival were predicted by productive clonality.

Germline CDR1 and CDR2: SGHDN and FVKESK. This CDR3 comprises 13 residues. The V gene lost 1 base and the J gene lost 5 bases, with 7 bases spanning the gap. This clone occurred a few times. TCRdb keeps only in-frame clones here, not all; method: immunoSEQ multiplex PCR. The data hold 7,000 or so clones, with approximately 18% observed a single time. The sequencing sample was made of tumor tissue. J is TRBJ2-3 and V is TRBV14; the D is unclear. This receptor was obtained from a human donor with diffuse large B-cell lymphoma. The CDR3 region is CASSQAIRDTQYF. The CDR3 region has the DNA TGTGCCAGCAGCCAAGCTATCCGAGATACGCAGTATTTT.